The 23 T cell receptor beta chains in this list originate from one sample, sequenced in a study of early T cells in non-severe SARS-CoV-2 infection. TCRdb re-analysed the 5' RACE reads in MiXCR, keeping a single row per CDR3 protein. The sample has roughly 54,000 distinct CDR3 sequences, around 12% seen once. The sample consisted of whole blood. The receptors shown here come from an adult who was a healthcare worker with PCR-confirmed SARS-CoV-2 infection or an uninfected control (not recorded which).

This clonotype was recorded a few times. The chain's CDR3 is CASTKRGTNSDTQYF. CDR3 coding DNA: TGTGCCAGCACTAAACGTGGGACAAACTCAGATACGCAGTATTTT. V gene TRBV11-2 combines with J gene TRBJ2-3; the D gene is possibly TRBD1 (6 bases). Germline V gene lookup returns CDR1 SGHAT and CDR2 FQNNGV. The CDR3 loop spans 15 amino acids. Trimming pared 7 bases from V and 4 bases from J, leaving 18 bases between.

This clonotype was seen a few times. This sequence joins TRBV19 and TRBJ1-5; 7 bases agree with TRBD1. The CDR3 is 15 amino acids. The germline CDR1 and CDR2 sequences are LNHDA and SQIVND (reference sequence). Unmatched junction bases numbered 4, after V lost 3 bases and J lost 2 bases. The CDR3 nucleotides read TGTGCCAGTAGTATGTATGGGACAGGCAATCAGCCCCAGCATTTT. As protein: CASSMYGTGNQPQHF.

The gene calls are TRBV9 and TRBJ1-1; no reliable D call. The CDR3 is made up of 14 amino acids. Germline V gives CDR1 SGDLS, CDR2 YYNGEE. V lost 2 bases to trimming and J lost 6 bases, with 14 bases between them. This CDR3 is CASSVRVDSSEAFF. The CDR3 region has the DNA TGTGCCAGCAGCGTCCGTGTAGATTCGTCTGAAGCTTTCTTT.

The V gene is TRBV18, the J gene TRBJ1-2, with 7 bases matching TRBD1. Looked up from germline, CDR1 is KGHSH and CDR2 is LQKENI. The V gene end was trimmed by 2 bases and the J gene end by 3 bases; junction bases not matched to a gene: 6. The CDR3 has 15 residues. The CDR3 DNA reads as TGTGCCAGCTCACCAAGACAGGGATTGGACTATGGCTACACCTTC. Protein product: CASSPRQGLDYGYTF. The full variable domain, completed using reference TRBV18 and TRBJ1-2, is NAGVMQNPRHLVRRRGQEARLRCSPMKGHSHVYWYRQLPEEGLKFMVYLQKENIIDESGMPKERFSAEFPKEGPSILRIQQVVRGDSAAYFCASSPRQGLDYGYTFGSGTRLTVV.

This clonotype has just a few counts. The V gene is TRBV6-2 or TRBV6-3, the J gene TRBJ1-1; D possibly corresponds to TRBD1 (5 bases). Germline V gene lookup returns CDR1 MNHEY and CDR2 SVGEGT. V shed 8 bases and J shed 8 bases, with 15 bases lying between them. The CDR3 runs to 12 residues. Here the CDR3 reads CASGGGVAEAFF. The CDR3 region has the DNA TGTGCCAGCGGCGGAGGGGTAGCCGAAGCTTTCTTT.

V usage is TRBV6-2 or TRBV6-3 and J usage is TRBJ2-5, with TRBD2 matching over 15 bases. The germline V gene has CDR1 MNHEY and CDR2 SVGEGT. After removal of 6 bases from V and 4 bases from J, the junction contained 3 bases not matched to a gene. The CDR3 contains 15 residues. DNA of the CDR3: TGTGCCAGCAGCCCGGGACTAGCGGGGGGAGAGACCCAGTACTTC. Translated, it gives CASSPGLAGGETQYF.

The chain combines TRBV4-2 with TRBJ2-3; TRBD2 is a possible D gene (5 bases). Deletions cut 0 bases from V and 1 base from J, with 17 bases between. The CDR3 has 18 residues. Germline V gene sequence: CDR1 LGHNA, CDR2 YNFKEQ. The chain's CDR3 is CASSQEDGLILRTDTQYF. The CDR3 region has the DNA TGTGCCAGCAGCCAAGAGGATGGACTGATATTACGCACAGATACGCAGTATTTT.

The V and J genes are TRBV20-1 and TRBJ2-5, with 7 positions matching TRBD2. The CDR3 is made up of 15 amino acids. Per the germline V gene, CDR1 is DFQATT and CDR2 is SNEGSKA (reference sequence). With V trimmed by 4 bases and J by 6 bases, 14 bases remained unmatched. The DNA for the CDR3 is TGCAGTGCTAATAACAGACTAGCTTCCCTTCAGACCCAGTACTTC. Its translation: CSANNRLASLQTQYF.

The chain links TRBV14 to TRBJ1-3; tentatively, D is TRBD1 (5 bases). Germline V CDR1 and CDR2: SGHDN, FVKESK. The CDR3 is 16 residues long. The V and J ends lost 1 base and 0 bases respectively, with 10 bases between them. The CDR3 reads CASSQVGGASGNTIYF. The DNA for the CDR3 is TGTGCCAGCAGCCAAGTCGGGGGTGCCTCTGGAAACACCATATATTTT.

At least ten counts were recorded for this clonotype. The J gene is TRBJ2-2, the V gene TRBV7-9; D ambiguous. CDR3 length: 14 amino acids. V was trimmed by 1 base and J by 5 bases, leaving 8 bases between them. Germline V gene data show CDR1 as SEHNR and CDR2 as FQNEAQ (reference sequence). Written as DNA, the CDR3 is TGTGCCAGCAGCTTAGGTTCTGGGACCGGGGAGCTGTTTTTT. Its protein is CASSLGSGTGELFF. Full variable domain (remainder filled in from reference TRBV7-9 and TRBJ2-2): DTGVSQNPRHKITKRGQNVTFRCDPISEHNRLYWYRQTLGQGPEFLTYFQNEAQLEKSRLLSDRFSAERPKGSFSTLEIQRTEQGDSAMYLCASSLGSGTGELFFGEGSRLTVL.

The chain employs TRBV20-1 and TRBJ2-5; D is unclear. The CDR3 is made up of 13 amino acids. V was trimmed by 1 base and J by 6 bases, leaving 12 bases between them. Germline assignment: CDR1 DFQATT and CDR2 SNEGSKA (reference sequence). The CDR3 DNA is TGCAGTGCTAGAGCGGGCGGCCGGCAGACCCAGTACTTC. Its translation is CSARAGGRQTQYF.

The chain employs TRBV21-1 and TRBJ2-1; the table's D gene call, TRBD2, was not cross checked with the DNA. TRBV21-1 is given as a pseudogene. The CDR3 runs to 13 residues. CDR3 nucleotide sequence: TGTGCCAGCAGGCGGCAGGGCTGCAATGAGCAGTTCTTC. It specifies CASRRQGCNEQFF.

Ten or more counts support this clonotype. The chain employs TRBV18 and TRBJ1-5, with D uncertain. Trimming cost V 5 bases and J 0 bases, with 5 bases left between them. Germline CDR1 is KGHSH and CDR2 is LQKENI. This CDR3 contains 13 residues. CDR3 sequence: CASSEASNQPQHF. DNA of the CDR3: TGTGCCAGCTCAGAGGCTAGCAATCAGCCCCAGCATTTT. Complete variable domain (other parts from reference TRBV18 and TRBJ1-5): NAGVMQNPRHLVRRRGQEARLRCSPMKGHSHVYWYRQLPEEGLKFMVYLQKENIIDESGMPKERFSAEFPKEGPSILRIQQVVRGDSAAYFCASSEASNQPQHFGDGTRLSIL.

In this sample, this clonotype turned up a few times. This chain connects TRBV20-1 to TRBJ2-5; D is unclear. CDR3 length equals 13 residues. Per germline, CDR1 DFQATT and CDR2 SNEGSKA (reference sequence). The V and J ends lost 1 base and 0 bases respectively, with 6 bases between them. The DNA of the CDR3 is TGCAGTGCTAGAGTTGGAAACCAAGAGACCCAGTACTTC. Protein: CSARVGNQETQYF.

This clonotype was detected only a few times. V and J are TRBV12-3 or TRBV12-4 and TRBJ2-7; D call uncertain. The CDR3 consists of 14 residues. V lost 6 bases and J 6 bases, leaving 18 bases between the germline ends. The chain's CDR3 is CASRYTDLTGEQYF. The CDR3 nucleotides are TGTGCCAGCAGATACACGGATCTCACGGGCGAGCAGTACTTC.

The CDR3 is CASSQDSLAGEQFF. CDR3 nucleotides: TGCGCCAGCAGCCAAGATAGTCTAGCTGGTGAGCAGTTCTTC. V is TRBV4-1 and J is TRBJ2-1, with a weak D call TRBD2 (5 bases). There are 14 residues in the CDR3. The germline V gene encodes CDR1 MGHRA and CDR2 YSYEKL. Deletions cut 0 bases from V and 9 bases from J, with 12 bases between.

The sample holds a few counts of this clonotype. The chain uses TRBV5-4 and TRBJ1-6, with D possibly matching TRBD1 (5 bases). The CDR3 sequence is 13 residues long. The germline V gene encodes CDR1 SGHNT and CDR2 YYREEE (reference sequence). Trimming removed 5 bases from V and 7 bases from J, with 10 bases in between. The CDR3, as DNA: TGTGCCAGCAGGCAGACAGAGAATTCACCCCTCCACTTT. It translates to CASRQTENSPLHF.

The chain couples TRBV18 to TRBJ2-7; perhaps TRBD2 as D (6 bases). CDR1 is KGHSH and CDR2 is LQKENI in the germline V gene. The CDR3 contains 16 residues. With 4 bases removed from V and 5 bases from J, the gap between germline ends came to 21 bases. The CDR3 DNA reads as TGTGCCAGCTCACAGGATTTGGCGGGGAACGGAAACGAGCAGTACTTC. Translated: CASSQDLAGNGNEQYF.

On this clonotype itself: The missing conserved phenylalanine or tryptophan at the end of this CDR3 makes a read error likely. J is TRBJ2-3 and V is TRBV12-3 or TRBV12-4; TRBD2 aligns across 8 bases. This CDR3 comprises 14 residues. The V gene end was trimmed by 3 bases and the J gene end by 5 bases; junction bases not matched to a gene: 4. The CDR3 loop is CASSFGGAGDTQYL. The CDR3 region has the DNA TGTGCCAGCAGTTTCGGGGGGGCCGGAGATACGCAGTATTTA.

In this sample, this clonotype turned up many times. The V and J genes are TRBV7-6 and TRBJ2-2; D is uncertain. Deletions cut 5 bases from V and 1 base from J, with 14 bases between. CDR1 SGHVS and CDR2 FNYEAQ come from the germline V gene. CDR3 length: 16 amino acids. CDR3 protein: CASSRWSGENTGELFF. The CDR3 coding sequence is TGTGCCAGCAGCCGATGGTCAGGCGAGAACACCGGGGAGCTGTTTTTT.

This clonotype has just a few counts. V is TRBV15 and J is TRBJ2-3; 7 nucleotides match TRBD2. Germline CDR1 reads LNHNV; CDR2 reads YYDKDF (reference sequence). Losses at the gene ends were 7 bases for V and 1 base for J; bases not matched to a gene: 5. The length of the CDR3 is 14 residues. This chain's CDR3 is CATTVGGGTDTQYF. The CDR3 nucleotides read TGTGCCACCACCGTGGGGGGGGGCACAGATACGCAGTATTTT. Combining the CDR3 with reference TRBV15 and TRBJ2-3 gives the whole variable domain DAMVIQNPRYQVTQFGKPVTLSCSQTLNHNVMYWYQQKSSQAPKLLFHYYDKDFNNEADTPDNFQSRRPNTSFCFLDIRSPGLGDTAMYLCATTVGGGTDTQYFGPGTRLTVL.

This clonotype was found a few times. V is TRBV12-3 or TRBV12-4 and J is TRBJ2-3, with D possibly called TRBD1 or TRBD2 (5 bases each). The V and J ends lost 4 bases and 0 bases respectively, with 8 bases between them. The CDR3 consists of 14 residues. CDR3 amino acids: CASSSRGSTDTQYF. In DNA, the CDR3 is TGTGCCAGCAGTTCCCGGGGCAGCACAGATACGCAGTATTTT.

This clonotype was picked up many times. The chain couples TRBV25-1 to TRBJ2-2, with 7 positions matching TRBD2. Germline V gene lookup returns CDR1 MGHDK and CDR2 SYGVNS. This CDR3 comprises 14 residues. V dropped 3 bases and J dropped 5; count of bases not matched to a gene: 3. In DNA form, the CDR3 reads TGTGCCAGCAGTGACCGGGAGGAAACCGGGGAGCTGTTTTTT. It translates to CASSDREETGELFF.